Below, 22 T cell receptor beta chains from the same sample are listed, as sequenced in a study of multiple sclerosis patients with progressive multifocal leukoencephalopathy. As to time point: before natalizumab initiation. Sequenced by immunoSEQ multiplex PCR; TCRdb stores in-frame clones only, minus some. The sample gives tens of thousands of clones, around 89% of which show up once; over 0.95% is in the top ten. Sequencing input: PBMCs. The receptors shown here come from a human donor with multiple sclerosis.

The chain combines TRBV6-6 with TRBJ1-2, with 7 bases fitting TRBD1. CDR3 length: 13 residues. J lost 3 bases, V lost 2 bases, and 0 bases had no gene match. Per the germline V gene, CDR1 is MNHNY and CDR2 is SVGAGI (reference sequence). CDR3 DNA sequence: TGTGCCAGCAGTTACGACAGGGACTATGGCTACACCTTC. Translating it yields CASSYDRDYGYTF.

Only one count was recorded for this clone. The chain combines TRBV9 with TRBJ1-2; D gene unclear. Germline V CDR1 and CDR2: SGDLS, YYNGEE. This CDR3 is built from 13 residues. Trimming shortened V by 5 bases and J by 2 bases, and 10 bases separated the two germline ends. The CDR3 region has the DNA TGTGCCAGCAGATCAGGTATCAACTATGGCTACACCTTC. Translated: CASRSGINYGYTF.

V usage is TRBV7-6 and J usage is TRBJ2-7, with D perhaps matching TRBD1 (6 bases). Germline CDR1 SGHVS, CDR2 FNYEAQ. V was pared by 3 bases and J by 0 bases, with 12 bases between. The length of the CDR3 is 15 residues. The CDR3 loop reads CASSFGGLSSYEQYF. CDR3 bases: TGTGCCAGCAGCTTTGGGGGCCTAAGCTCCTACGAGCAGTACTTC. The full variable domain, rest sourced from reference TRBV7-6 and TRBJ2-7, is GAGVSQSPRYKVTKRGQDVALRCDPISGHVSLYWYRQALGQGPEFLTYFNYEAQQDKSGLPNDRFSAERPEGSISTLTIQRTEQRDSAMYRCASSFGGLSSYEQYFGPGTRLTVT.

Only one count was recorded for this clone. The same CDR3 arises from other DNA sequences in this sample as well. The gene calls are TRBV9 and TRBJ1-3; no clear D. The CDR3 is 15 amino acids. Germline-derived CDR1 and CDR2 are SGDLS and YYNGEE. The germline V and J ends were trimmed by 4 bases and 0 bases, with 11 bases remaining between them. Here the CDR3 DNA reads TGTGCCAGCAGCCCCCCCCTTAACTCTGGAAACACCATATATTTT. This codes for CASSPPLNSGNTIYF.

The chain couples TRBV10-3 to TRBJ2-7; 10 nucleotides align to TRBD1. The CDR3 has 14 amino acids. Trimming removed 5 bases from V and 0 bases from J; junction bases left unmatched: 1. Germline V gene lookup returns CDR1 ENHRY and CDR2 SYGVKD. The CDR3: CAISWDRGSYEQYF. The DNA of the CDR3 is TGTGCCATCAGTTGGGACAGGGGCTCCTACGAGCAGTACTTC.

The gene calls are TRBV10-1 and TRBJ1-1; D is ambiguous. Germline CDR1 WNHNN, CDR2 SYGVQD (reference sequence). Trimming took 7 bases from V and 1 from J, leaving 7 bases between them. This CDR3 region has 12 residues. The CDR3 here is CASNSGNTEAFF. The CDR3 region has the DNA TGCGCCAGCAATTCGGGGAACACTGAAGCTTTCTTT.

This chain connects TRBV7-8 to TRBJ1-5; a weak D match, TRBD1 (5 bases). This CDR3 has 16 residues. From germline, CDR1 is SGHVS and CDR2 FQNEAQ. V was shortened by 2 bases and J by 0 bases, with 11 bases between the two germline ends. CDR3 DNA: TGTGCCAGCAGCTTACTGGGGGGGGGTAGCAATCAGCCCCAGCATTTT. Its protein is CASSLLGGGSNQPQHF.

The chain uses TRBV6-1 and TRBJ1-5; perhaps TRBD1 as D (5 bases). The CDR3 sequence is 16 residues long. Trimming took off 1 base at V and 3 bases at J, with 13 bases between the two ends. The V gene's germline CDR1 is MNHNS and CDR2 SASEGT. The DNA for the CDR3 is TGTGCCAGCAGTGAAGGGGTGGTCAGGGTCAATCAGCCCCAGCATTTT. Its protein product is CASSEGVVRVNQPQHF.

V is TRBV5-6 and J is TRBJ2-5, with D perhaps given as TRBD1 or TRBD2 (5 bases each). Trimming took off 6 bases at V and 2 bases at J, with 11 bases between the two ends. The CDR3 has 13 residues. Germline-derived CDR1 and CDR2 are SGHDT and YYEEEE. The CDR3 DNA reads TGTGCCAGCAATAGGGACGTGCAAGAGACCCAGTACTTC. It translates to CASNRDVQETQYF.

The rearrangement joins TRBV7-2 to TRBJ1-2; D ambiguous. CDR3 size: 10 residues. Germline CDR1 and CDR2: SGHTA and FQGNSA. Trimming stripped 8 bases from V and 13 bases from J, with 14 bases between. The DNA for the CDR3 is TGTGCCAGCTGTGAGCCGACCTGCACCTTC. It is translated as CASCEPTCTF.

This clone was seen just once. The chain joins TRBV11-2 to TRBJ1-2; D gene ambiguous. Trimming took 4 bases from V and 1 from J, leaving 16 bases between them. CDR3 length: 16 residues. Per the germline V gene, CDR1 is SGHAT and CDR2 is FQNNGV. In nucleotides, the CDR3 is TGTGCCAGCAGCTCGCACACCCAATCAGATAACTATGGCTACACCTTC. It specifies CASSSHTQSDNYGYTF.

The chain links TRBV5-1 to TRBJ1-4; 8 bases match TRBD1. This CDR3 contains 14 residues. J was trimmed by 8 bases and V by 4 bases; bases with no gene match: 7. The germline V gene encodes CDR1 SGHRS and CDR2 YFSETQ. This CDR3 reads CASSGQGVGEKLFF. The DNA for the CDR3 is TGCGCCAGCAGCGGACAGGGAGTAGGGGAAAAACTGTTTTTT.

This chain connects TRBV6-1 to TRBJ2-7, with TRBD1 as a possible D gene (5 bases). Germline V gene data show CDR1 as MNHNS and CDR2 as SASEGT. The CDR3 runs 20 residues. V lost 2 bases to trimming and J lost 3 bases, with 29 bases between them. CDR3 amino acids: CASSEIHRALLSGSIYEQYF. The CDR3 DNA is TGTGCCAGCAGTGAAATCCACCGGGCCCTTTTGTCAGGGTCAATCTACGAGCAGTACTTC.

J is TRBJ2-1 and V is TRBV28, with D uncertain. This CDR3 contains 12 residues. Germline-derived CDR1 and CDR2 are MDHEN and SYDVKM. V shed 1 base and J shed 2 bases, with 0 bases lying between them. The CDR3: CASSLSYNEQFF. The CDR3 DNA reads TGTGCCAGCAGTTTATCCTACAATGAGCAGTTCTTC.

This chain links TRBV5-1 with TRBJ2-5; D call uncertain. The CDR3 totals 12 residues. Germline V gene data show CDR1 as SGHRS and CDR2 as YFSETQ. Trimming cost V 5 bases and J 0 bases, with 5 bases left between them. CDR3 amino acids: CASRTDQETQYF. The DNA for the CDR3 is TGCGCCAGCAGGACCGACCAAGAGACCCAGTACTTC.

CDR3 sequence (DNA): TGTGCCAGCAGACGTACAGGGGGGTCTGGAAACACCATATATTTT. Amino acids: CASRRTGGSGNTIYF. The chain is built from TRBV7-8 and TRBJ1-3; 8 nucleotides line up with TRBD1. Germline loops: CDR1 SGHVS, CDR2 FQNEAQ. This CDR3 region has 15 residues. V shed 6 bases and J 1 base; nucleotides not matched to a gene: 5.

The chain links TRBV2 to TRBJ2-1; D remains ambiguous. The CDR3 runs to 11 residues. V lost 4 bases, J lost 6 bases, and 4 bases lay in between. Germline lookup yields CDR1 SNHLY and CDR2 FYNNEI. The CDR3 protein is CASSVSNEQFF. The DNA of the CDR3 is TGTGCCAGCAGTGTCAGCAATGAGCAGTTCTTC.

The chain employs TRBV15 and TRBJ2-7; D perhaps matches TRBD1 (8 bases). Per the germline V gene, CDR1 is LNHNV and CDR2 is YYDKDF (reference sequence). There are 17 residues in the CDR3. V lost 2 bases to trimming and J lost 5 bases, with 22 bases between them. DNA of the CDR3: TGTGCCACCAGCAGAACCTCAATCGGACAGGGAGGGGACGAGCAGTACTTC. Protein: CATSRTSIGQGGDEQYF.

This clone showed up just a few times. The chain joins TRBV19 to TRBJ2-2, with 10 bases identical to TRBD2. After removal of 3 bases from V and 3 bases from J, the junction contained 10 bases not matched to a gene. This CDR3 has 18 residues. In germline, CDR1 is LNHDA, CDR2 SQIVND (reference sequence). CDR3 region: CASSMGSAGGADTGELFF. CDR3 DNA: TGTGCCAGTAGTATGGGATCAGCGGGGGGGGCGGACACCGGGGAGCTGTTTTTT.

The gene calls are TRBV7-3 and TRBJ1-1; the D gene is possibly TRBD1 (5 bases). This CDR3 region has 15 residues. V was cut by 1 base and J by 8 bases, with 17 bases left in between. Germline V gene sequence: CDR1 SGHTA, CDR2 FQGTGA. The CDR3 here is CASSLNWGPGSEAFF. CDR3 nucleotides: TGTGCCAGCAGCTTAAATTGGGGCCCTGGTTCGGAAGCTTTCTTT.

V is TRBV9 and J is TRBJ1-1; D remains unclear. Trimming took 1 base from V and 2 from J, leaving 6 bases between them. The CDR3 spans 13 residues. The germline V gene encodes CDR1 SGDLS and CDR2 YYNGEE. The CDR3 here is CASSVPDNTEAFF. CDR3 DNA: TGTGCCAGCAGCGTACCCGATAACACTGAAGCTTTCTTT.

This chain joins TRBV4-3 and TRBJ1-1; 8 bases line up with TRBD1. Trimming at V came to 0 bases and at J to 3 bases, leaving 3 bases not matched to a gene. CDR3 length: 15 amino acids. The germline V gene encodes CDR1 LGHNA and CDR2 YSLEER. The CDR3 region is CASSQDGQGYTEAFF. The CDR3 region has the DNA TGCGCCAGCAGCCAAGATGGACAGGGATACACTGAAGCTTTCTTT.